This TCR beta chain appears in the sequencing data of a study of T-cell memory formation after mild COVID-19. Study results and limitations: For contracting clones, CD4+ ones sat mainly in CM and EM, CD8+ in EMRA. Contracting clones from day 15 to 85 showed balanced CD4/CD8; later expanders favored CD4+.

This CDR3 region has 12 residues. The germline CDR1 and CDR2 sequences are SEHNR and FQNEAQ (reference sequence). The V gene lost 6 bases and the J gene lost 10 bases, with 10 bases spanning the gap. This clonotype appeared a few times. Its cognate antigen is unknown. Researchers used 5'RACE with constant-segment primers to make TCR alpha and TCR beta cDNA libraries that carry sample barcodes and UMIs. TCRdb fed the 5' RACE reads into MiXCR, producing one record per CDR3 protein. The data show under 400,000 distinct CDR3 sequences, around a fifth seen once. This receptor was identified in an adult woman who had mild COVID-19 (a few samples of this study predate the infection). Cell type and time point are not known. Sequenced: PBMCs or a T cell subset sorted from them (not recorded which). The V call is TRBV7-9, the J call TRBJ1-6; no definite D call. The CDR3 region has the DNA TGTGCCAGCAGGTCGGAGGCCTCACCCCTCCACTTT. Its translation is CASRSEASPLHF.